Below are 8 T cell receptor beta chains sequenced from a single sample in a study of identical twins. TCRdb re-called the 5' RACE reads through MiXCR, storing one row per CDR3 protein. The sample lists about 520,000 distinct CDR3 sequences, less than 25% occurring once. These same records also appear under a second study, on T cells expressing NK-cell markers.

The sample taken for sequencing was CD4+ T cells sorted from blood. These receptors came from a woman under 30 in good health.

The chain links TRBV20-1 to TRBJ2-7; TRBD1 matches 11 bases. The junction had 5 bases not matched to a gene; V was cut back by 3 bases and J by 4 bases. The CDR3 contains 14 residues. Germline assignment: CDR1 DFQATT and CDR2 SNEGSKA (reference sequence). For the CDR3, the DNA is TGCAGTGCTAGTTGGACAGGGGGCGCATACGAGCAGTACTTC. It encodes CSASWTGGAYEQYF.

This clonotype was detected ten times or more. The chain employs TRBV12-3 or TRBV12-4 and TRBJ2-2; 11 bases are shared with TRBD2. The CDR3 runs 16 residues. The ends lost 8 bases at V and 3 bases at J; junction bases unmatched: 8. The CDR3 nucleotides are TGTGCCAGCGGACGGGGACTAGCGGACTACACCGGGGAGCTGTTTTTT. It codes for CASGRGLADYTGELFF.

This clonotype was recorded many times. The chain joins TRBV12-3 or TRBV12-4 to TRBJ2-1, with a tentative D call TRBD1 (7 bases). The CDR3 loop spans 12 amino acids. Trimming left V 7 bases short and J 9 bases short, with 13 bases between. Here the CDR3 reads CASTRGDGEQFF. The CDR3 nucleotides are TGTGCCAGCACCAGGGGGGACGGTGAGCAGTTCTTC.

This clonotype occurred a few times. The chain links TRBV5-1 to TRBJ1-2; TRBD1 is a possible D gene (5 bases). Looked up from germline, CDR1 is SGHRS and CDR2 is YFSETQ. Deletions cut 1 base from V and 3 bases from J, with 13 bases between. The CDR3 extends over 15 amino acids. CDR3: CASSLTGRIHYGYTF. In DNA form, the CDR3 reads TGCGCCAGCAGCTTGACAGGTCGCATCCACTATGGCTACACCTTC.

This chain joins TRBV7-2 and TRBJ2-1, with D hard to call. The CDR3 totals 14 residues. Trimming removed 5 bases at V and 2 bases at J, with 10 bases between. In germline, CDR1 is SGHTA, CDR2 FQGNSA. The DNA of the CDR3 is TGTGCCAGCAGCCTTAACCAGGCCTACAATGAGCAGTTCTTC. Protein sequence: CASSLNQAYNEQFF.

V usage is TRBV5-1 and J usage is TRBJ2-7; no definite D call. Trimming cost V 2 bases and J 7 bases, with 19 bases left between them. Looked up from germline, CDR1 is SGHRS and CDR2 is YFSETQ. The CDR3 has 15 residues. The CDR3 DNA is TGCGCCAGCAGCTTCTATCTTGGGCCTCGTGAAGAGCAGTACTTC. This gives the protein CASSFYLGPREEQYF.

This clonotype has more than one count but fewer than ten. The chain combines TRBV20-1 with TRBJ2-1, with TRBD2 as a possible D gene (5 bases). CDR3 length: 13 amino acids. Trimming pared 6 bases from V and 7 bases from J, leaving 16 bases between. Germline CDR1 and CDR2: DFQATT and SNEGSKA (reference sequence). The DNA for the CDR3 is TGCAGTGCCCACCTGAGGGCCGTTAATGAGCAGTTCTTC. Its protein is CSAHLRAVNEQFF.

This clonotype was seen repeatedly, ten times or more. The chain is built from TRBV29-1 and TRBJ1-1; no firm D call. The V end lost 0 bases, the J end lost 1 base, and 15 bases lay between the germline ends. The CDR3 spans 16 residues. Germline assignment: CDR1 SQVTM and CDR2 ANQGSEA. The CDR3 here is CSVEDRAVLGNTEAFF. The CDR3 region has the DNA TGCAGCGTTGAAGATCGGGCGGTATTGGGGAACACTGAAGCTTTCTTT.